Listed here are 20 T cell receptor beta chains from one sample, sequenced in a study of regulatory dendritic cells for organ transplantation. Measured with immunoSEQ multiplex PCR; TCRdb has only the in-frame clones, and not every one. The sample comprises tens of thousands of clones, approximately 78% of which are singletons, and roughly 0.1% rests with the top ten. The sequenced sample consisted of naive CD4+ T cells from blood. Subset indicated: CD45RA+ naive T cells. Receptors originate from a human donor in good health.

J is TRBJ2-3 and V is TRBV7-2, with 8 bases that match TRBD2. CDR3 length equals 16 residues. Germline CDR1 SGHTA, CDR2 FQGNSA. Trimming removed 2 bases from V and 1 base from J; junction bases left unmatched: 5. The CDR3 sequence is CASSLLGRGGTDTQYF. The CDR3 DNA is TGTGCCAGCAGCTTACTTGGGCGGGGGGGCACAGATACGCAGTATTTT. The full variable domain, with the rest looked up from reference TRBV7-2 and TRBJ2-3, is GAGVSQSPSNKVTEKGKDVELRCDPISGHTALYWYRQSLGQGLEFLIYFQGNSAPDKSGLPSDRFSAERTGGSVSTLTIQRTQQEDSAVYLCASSLLGRGGTDTQYFGPGTRLTVL.

This clone has just one count. The chain uses TRBV5-1 and TRBJ1-6, with D tentatively TRBD1 (5 bases). This CDR3 is 16 amino acids long. Germline loops: CDR1 SGHRS, CDR2 YFSETQ. Trimming took 5 bases from V and 4 from J, leaving 16 bases between them. The CDR3 here is CASRDQGGVYNSPLHF. The CDR3 nucleotides are TGCGCCAGCAGGGACCAGGGAGGGGTATATAATTCACCCCTCCACTTT. Complete variable domain (other parts from reference TRBV5-1 and TRBJ1-6): KAGVTQTPRYLIKTRGQQVTLSCSPISGHRSVSWYQQTPGQGLQFLFEYFSETQRNKGNFPGRFSGRQFSNSRSEMNVSTLELGDSALYLCASRDQGGVYNSPLHFGNGTRLTVT.

The J gene is TRBJ2-1, the V gene TRBV6-1, with a possible D match to TRBD2 (6 bases). The CDR3 has 14 residues. The V gene's germline CDR1 is MNHNS and CDR2 SASEGT. V shed 5 bases and J shed 5 bases, with 13 bases lying between them. The CDR3 DNA reads as TGTGCCAGCAGTCCAACTAGCATCCACAATGAGCAGTTCTTC. Protein sequence: CASSPTSIHNEQFF.

This chain connects TRBV5-1 to TRBJ1-4; tentatively, D is TRBD1 (6 bases). The CDR3 is made up of 16 amino acids. V was pared by 4 bases and J by 2 bases, with 15 bases between. The germline V gene has CDR1 SGHRS and CDR2 YFSETQ. CDR3 sequence: CASSKDGGRTNEKLFF. DNA of the CDR3: TGCGCCAGCAGCAAGGACGGGGGGCGGACTAATGAAAAACTGTTTTTT.

This sequence joins TRBV5-4 and TRBJ2-6, with 12 bases matching TRBD1. The CDR3 extends over 17 amino acids. V lost 0 bases, J lost 2 bases, and 0 bases stayed unmatched. Germline V gene data show CDR1 as SGHNT and CDR2 as YYREEE (reference sequence). Written as DNA, the CDR3 is TGTGCCAGCAGCTTGGGGGACAGGGGGCCTGGGGCCAACGTCCTGACTTTC. Its protein is CASSLGDRGPGANVLTF. The full variable domain, its missing parts supplied by reference TRBV5-4 and TRBJ2-6, is ETGVTQSPTHLIKTRGQQVTLRCSSQSGHNTVSWYQQALGQGPQFIFQYYREEENGRGNFPPRFSGLQFPNYSSELNVNALELDDSALYLCASSLGDRGPGANVLTFGAGSRLTVL.

This sequence joins TRBV7-8 and TRBJ1-3, with D possibly being TRBD1 (6 bases). Germline-derived CDR1 and CDR2 are SGHVS and FQNEAQ. This CDR3 region has 15 residues. V was trimmed by 1 base and J by 4 bases, leaving 11 bases between them. The CDR3 reads CASSLDRARGNTIYF. The CDR3 DNA reads as TGTGCCAGCAGCTTAGACAGGGCGAGGGGAAACACCATATATTTT. The complete variable domain, with remaining parts taken from reference TRBV7-8 and TRBJ1-3, reads GAGVSQSPRYKVAKRGQDVALRCDPISGHVSLFWYQQALGQGPEFLTYFQNEAQLDKSGLPSDRFFAERPEGSVSTLKIQRTQQEDSAVYLCASSLDRARGNTIYFGEGSWLTVV.

The V gene is TRBV9, the J gene TRBJ2-2; 10 nucleotides align to TRBD1. V was clipped by 1 base and J by 3 bases; unmatched bases: 3. The germline V gene has CDR1 SGDLS and CDR2 YYNGEE. The CDR3 is 16 residues long. The CDR3 coding sequence is TGTGCCAGCAGCGTATGGGACAGGGGATACACCGGGGAGCTGTTTTTT. Protein product: CASSVWDRGYTGELFF.

V gene TRBV6-1 combines with J gene TRBJ2-7; TRBD1 might be the D (7 bases). Trimming stripped 4 bases from V and 1 base from J, with 14 bases between. This CDR3 has 15 amino acids. From germline, CDR1 is MNHNS and CDR2 SASEGT. The CDR3 sequence is CASSGGDSLSYEQYF. Written as DNA, the CDR3 is TGTGCCAGCAGTGGGGGGGACAGTCTTTCCTACGAGCAGTACTTC.

The V gene is TRBV6-1, the J gene TRBJ2-3, with D possibly being TRBD1 (6 bases). V was trimmed by 1 base and J by 11 bases, leaving 19 bases between them. The V gene's germline CDR1 is MNHNS and CDR2 SASEGT. CDR3 length equals 15 residues. CDR3 sequence: CASSEGGQARGVQYF. CDR3 nucleotide sequence: TGTGCCAGCAGTGAAGGGGGACAAGCAAGAGGGGTGCAGTATTTT.

This chain connects TRBV19 to TRBJ1-6; D unresolved. Germline lookup yields CDR1 LNHDA and CDR2 SQIVND (reference sequence). This CDR3 contains 11 residues. Between the trimmed V and J ends, which lost 5 bases and 13 bases, there was a span of 9 bases. The CDR3 DNA sequence: TGTGCCAGTAGTCCCGGTCGGCCCCTCCACTTT. Translation: CASSPGRPLHF.

The J gene is TRBJ2-3, the V gene TRBV5-1; possibly TRBD1 for D (5 bases). The V gene's germline CDR1 is SGHRS and CDR2 YFSETQ. The CDR3 totals 14 residues. Trimming pared 0 bases from V and 6 bases from J, leaving 11 bases between. The CDR3 protein is CASSLGNRPDTQYF. The CDR3 DNA reads TGCGCCAGCAGCTTGGGCAACAGGCCCGATACGCAGTATTTT.

This chain connects TRBV4-3 to TRBJ1-2, with D tentatively TRBD1 (6 bases). V dropped 1 base and J dropped 8 bases, with 20 bases sitting between them. This CDR3 spans 16 amino acids. CDR1 is LGHNA, CDR2 YSLEER, per germline. Written as DNA, the CDR3 is TGCGCCAGCAGCCAAGCCCAGGACAGTGGGGAACGCGGCTACACCTTC. This sequence encodes CASSQAQDSGERGYTF.

The DNA for the CDR3 is TGTGCCAGCAGTTATCCAAGAGGACAGGGATTCCAGCCCCAGCATTTT. Translation gives CASSYPRGQGFQPQHF. This rearrangement joins TRBV6-6 to TRBJ1-5, with 8 bases aligning to TRBD1. CDR1 is MNHNY and CDR2 is SVGAGI in the germline V gene (reference sequence). After removal of 3 bases from V and 7 bases from J, the junction contained 11 bases not matched to a gene. The CDR3 has 16 residues.

This chain connects TRBV10-3 to TRBJ2-5, with D possibly matching TRBD2 (5 bases). The V gene lost 3 bases and the J gene lost 5 bases, with 10 bases spanning the gap. Germline CDR1 reads ENHRY; CDR2 reads SYGVKD. The CDR3 loop spans 13 amino acids. CDR3 in amino acids: CAISERGIETQYF. In DNA, the CDR3 is TGTGCCATCAGTGAACGGGGAATTGAGACCCAGTACTTC.

This CDR3 reads CASSLTGARSGNTIYF. For the CDR3, the DNA is TGTGCCAGCAGTTTAACAGGGGCGCGAAGTGGAAACACCATATATTTT. This rearrangement joins TRBV6-5 to TRBJ1-3, with 7 bases matching TRBD1. The CDR3 contains 16 residues. V dropped 4 bases and J dropped 3; count of bases not matched to a gene: 9. Germline V gene lookup returns CDR1 MNHEY and CDR2 SVGAGI.

The chain joins TRBV5-4 to TRBJ1-4; 8 bases agree with TRBD1. Looked up from germline, CDR1 is SGHNT and CDR2 is YYREEE (reference sequence). This CDR3 has 14 residues. The V gene end was trimmed by 4 bases and the J gene end by 5 bases; junction bases not matched to a gene: 4. In DNA, the CDR3 is TGTGCCAGCAGCCCGGACAGGGCGAATGAAAAACTGTTTTTT. Translation gives CASSPDRANEKLFF.

The chain recombines TRBV4-3 with TRBJ2-1; D possibly corresponds to TRBD1 (5 bases). V was cut by 3 bases and J by 5 bases, with 11 bases left in between. The V gene's germline CDR1 is LGHNA and CDR2 YSLEER. The CDR3 loop spans 14 amino acids. CDR3 in DNA: TGCGCCAGCAGCCAGGCTGACAGAAACAATGAGCAGTTCTTC. Its protein product is CASSQADRNNEQFF.

The chain links TRBV11-2 to TRBJ1-1, with 10 positions matching TRBD1. With 5 bases clipped from V and 4 bases from J, the junction kept 7 bases outside the gene matches. The CDR3 is 15 amino acids. The germline CDR1 and CDR2 sequences are SGHAT and FQNNGV. In DNA form, the CDR3 reads TGTGCCAGCAGCCCTACGGACAGGGGGGCCACTGAAGCTTTCTTT. Residues: CASSPTDRGATEAFF.

This rearrangement joins TRBV10-3 to TRBJ1-4; D possibly corresponds to TRBD1 (6 bases). The length of the CDR3 is 12 residues. The V gene lost 6 bases and the J gene lost 8 bases, with 10 bases spanning the gap. CDR1 ENHRY and CDR2 SYGVKD come from the germline V gene. CDR3 DNA: TGTGCCATCAGCAGGGGTGGGGAAAAACTGTTTTTT. This gives the protein CAISRGGEKLFF.

The V gene is TRBV2, the J gene TRBJ1-4; 9 nucleotides match TRBD1. Germline V gives CDR1 SNHLY, CDR2 FYNNEI. Trimming at V came to 2 bases and at J to 7 bases, leaving 5 bases not matched to a gene. This CDR3 is built from 15 residues. The CDR3 nucleotides are TGTGCCAGCAGTGAAAGACAGGGGGGAGGTGAAAAACTGTTTTTT. Translated, it gives CASSERQGGGEKLFF.